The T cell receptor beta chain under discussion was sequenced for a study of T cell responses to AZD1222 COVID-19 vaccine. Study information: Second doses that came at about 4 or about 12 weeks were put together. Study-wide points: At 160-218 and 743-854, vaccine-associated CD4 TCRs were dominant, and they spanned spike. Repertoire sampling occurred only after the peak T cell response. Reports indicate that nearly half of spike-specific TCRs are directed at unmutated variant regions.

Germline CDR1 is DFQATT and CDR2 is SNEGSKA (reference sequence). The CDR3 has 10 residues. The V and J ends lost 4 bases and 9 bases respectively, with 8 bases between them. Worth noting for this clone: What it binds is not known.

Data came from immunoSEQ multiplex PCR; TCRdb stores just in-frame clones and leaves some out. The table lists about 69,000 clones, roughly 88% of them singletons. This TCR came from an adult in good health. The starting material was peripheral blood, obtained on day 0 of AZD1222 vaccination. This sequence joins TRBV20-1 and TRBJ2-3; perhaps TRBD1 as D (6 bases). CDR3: CSATGETQYF. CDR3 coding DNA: TGCAGTGCTACAGGGGAGACGCAGTATTTT.